The present TCR beta chain was sequenced within a study of shared clonotypes between healthy human individuals. The CDR3 length is 13 residues. The germline V gene has CDR1 SGHAT and CDR2 FQNNGV. V was cut by 3 bases and J by 6 bases, with 8 bases left in between. Terminally differentiated effector memory CD45RA+ cells were excluded by CCR7 positive selection of CD45RO-negative cells. Assay: immunoSEQ multiplex PCR; the TCRdb copy retains only in-frame clones and omits some. The repertoire has around 610,000 clones, approximately 96% of them found once; the top ten carry roughly 0.12%. The sequence was collected from a woman between 25 and 40 years old in good health. The sample consisted of naive CD8+ T cells sorted from blood. V usage is TRBV11-2 and J usage is TRBJ2-2; tentatively, D is TRBD2 (5 bases). CDR3: CASSFGRPGELFF. The CDR3 region has the DNA TGTGCCAGCAGCTTTGGGAGACCCGGGGAGCTGTTTTTT.